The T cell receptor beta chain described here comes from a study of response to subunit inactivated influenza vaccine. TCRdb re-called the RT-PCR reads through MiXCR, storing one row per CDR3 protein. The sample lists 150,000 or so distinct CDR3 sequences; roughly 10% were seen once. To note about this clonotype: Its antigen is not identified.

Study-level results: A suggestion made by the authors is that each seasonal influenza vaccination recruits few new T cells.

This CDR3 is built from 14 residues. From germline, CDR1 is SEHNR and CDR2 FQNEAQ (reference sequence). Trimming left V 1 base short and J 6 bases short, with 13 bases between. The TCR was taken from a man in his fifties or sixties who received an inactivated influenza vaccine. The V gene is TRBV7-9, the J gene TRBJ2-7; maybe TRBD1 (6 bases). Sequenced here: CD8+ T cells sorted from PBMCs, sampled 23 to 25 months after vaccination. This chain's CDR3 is CASSLERDRSEQYF. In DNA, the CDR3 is TGTGCCAGCAGCTTAGAAAGAGACAGGTCCGAGCAGTACTTC.